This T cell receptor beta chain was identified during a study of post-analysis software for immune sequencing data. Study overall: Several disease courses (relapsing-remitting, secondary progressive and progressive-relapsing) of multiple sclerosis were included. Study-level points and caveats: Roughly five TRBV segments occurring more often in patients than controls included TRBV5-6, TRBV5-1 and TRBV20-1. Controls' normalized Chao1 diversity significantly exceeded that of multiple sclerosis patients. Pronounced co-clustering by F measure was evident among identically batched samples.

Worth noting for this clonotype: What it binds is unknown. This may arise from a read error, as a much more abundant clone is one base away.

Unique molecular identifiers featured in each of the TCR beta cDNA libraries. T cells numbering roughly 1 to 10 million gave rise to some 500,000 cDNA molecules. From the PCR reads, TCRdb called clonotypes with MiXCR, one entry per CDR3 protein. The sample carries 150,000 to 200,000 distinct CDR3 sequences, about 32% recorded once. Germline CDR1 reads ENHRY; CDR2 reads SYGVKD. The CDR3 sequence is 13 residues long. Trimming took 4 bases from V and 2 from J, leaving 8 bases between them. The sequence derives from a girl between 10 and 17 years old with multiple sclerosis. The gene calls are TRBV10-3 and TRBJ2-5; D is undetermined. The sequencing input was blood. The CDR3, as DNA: TGTGCCATCAGTGGACGGATTCAAGAGACCCAGTACTTC. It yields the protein CAISGRIQETQYF.